This T cell receptor (beta chain) was sequenced in a study of blood T cells in healthy people across ages. This clonotype was recorded once. This CDR3 spans 17 amino acids. The V gene lost 4 bases and the J gene lost 0 bases, with 16 bases spanning the gap. Germline V gene lookup returns CDR1 MDHEN and CDR2 SYDVKM. A sample-barcoded 5' primer and a J-beta primer mix were used in a second PCR of roughly 7 to 11 cycles. MiXCR, run by TCRdb on the 5' RACE reads, gives a single entry per CDR3 protein. The data hold about 680,000 distinct CDR3 sequences, with about half observed a single time. The chain combines TRBV28 with TRBJ2-1; D gene ambiguous. This TCR derives from an older woman in good health. Input material: blood. The CDR3 region has the DNA TGTGCCAGCAGTTCCTTCTGGCGCGCTAGCTCCTACAATGAGCAGTTCTTC. Amino acids: CASSSFWRASSYNEQFF.